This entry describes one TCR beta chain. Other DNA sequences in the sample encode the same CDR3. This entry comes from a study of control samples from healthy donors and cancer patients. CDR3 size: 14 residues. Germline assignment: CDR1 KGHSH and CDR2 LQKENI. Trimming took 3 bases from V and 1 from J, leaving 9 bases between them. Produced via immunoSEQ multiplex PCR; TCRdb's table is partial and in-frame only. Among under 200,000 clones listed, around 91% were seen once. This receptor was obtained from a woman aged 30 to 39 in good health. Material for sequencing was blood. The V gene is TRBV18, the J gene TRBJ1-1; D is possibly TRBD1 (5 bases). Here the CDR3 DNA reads TGTGCCAGCTCACCCGACAGACAGAACACTGAAGCTTTCTTT. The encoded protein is CASSPDRQNTEAFF.